A single sample is the source of the 19 T cell receptor beta chains below, sequenced in a study of T cells in women clearing cervical HPV infection (dated by TCRdb to the late 2010s). Library generation was performed with the immunoSEQ multiplex PCR assay. As stored in TCRdb, this immuneACCESS dataset retains in-frame rearrangements with V and J assigned. A fraction of the clones does not appear; measured against another copy, unresolved V genes explain less than half of the discrepancy, and the remainder lacks a known reason. This specimen's table enumerates tens of thousands of clones. The ten largest clonotypes hold 6.5% to 7.5% of the sample. The sequenced material came from blood buffy coat. The receptors stem from a woman aged 18 to 75 with a cervical HPV16 infection that either progressed to CIN3+ or cleared (not recorded which).

In regard to this clone: The read ends 3 residues early relative to the CDR3; the germline J gene fills the gap. The chain joins TRBV6-4 to TRBJ2-3; TRBD1 is a possible D gene (6 bases). V lost 7 bases, J lost 2 bases, and 13 bases lay in between. This CDR3 is 14 amino acids long. Germline CDR1 reads MRHNA; CDR2 reads SNTAGT. The CDR3 DNA, read in part, is TGTGCCAGCAAATCGACAGGTTCCACAGATACG. Amino acids: CASKSTGSTDT. The entire CDR3 protein is CASKSTGSTDTQYF.

Note on this clone: The CDR3 end is not reached by the read, which stops 3 residues before it; the germline J gene fills it in. The chain is built from TRBV19 and TRBJ1-5; TRBD1 matches at 9 bases. J gave up 2 bases and V 4 bases, and 3 bases lay outside the gene matches. The CDR3 extends over 15 amino acids. Germline V gene sequence: CDR1 LNHDA, CDR2 SQIVND (reference sequence). CDR3 sequence reads: CASSTGQGGNQPQHF. Partial CDR3 DNA: TGTGCCAGTAGTACGGGACAGGGAGGCAATCAGCCC.

As to this clone: The read terminates 3 residues before the CDR3 end, so the remaining end is supplied by the germline J gene. The gene calls are TRBV20-1 and TRBJ2-1; 7 nucleotides line up with TRBD2. The CDR3 covers 13 residues. The V gene's germline CDR1 is DFQATT and CDR2 SNEGSKA (reference sequence). The V segment lost 0 bases and the J segment 9 bases; nucleotides outside the gene matches: 5. The CDR3: CSARDRGVTEQFF. CDR3 DNA (partial): TGCAGTGCTAGAGACCGGGGGGTCACTGAG.

Note on this clone: The sequence runs out 3 residues before the end of the CDR3; the remainder is reconstructed from the germline J gene. V usage is TRBV9 and J usage is TRBJ2-1; tentatively, D is TRBD1 (5 bases). The CDR3 spans 15 residues. Germline V CDR1 and CDR2: SGDLS, YYNGEE. Trimming left V 1 base short and J 4 bases short, with 12 bases between. The CDR3 DNA, read in part, is TGTGCCAGCAGCGTAAGGGGCAGGGATTACAATGAG. As protein: CASSVRGRDYNE. The complete CDR3 sequence is CASSVRGRDYNEQFF.

The part of the CDR3 DNA that was read is TGTGCCAGCAGCCCCAACAGGGGGCCTAATGAAAAA. Protein: CASSPNRGPNEK. The CDR3 in its entirety is CASSPNRGPNEKLFF. The chain employs TRBV7-9 and TRBJ1-4; 9 bases align to TRBD1. With the read ending 3 residues before the CDR3 end, the germline J gene is used to fill in that end. With V trimmed by 5 bases and J by 3 bases, 4 bases remained unmatched. Germline V gives CDR1 SEHNR, CDR2 FQNEAQ (reference sequence). CDR3 length: 15 amino acids.

In the case of this clone: Other DNA sequences in the same sample also yield this CDR3. The sequenced part of the CDR3 DNA is TGTGCCAGTAGTATAGGGCAGGGAGCAGTCATGAACACTGAA. It encodes CASSIGQGAVMNTE. The entire CDR3 sequence reads CASSIGQGAVMNTEAFF. The chain uses TRBV19 and TRBJ1-1, with D perhaps matching TRBD1 (5 bases). The CDR3 end is not reached by the read, which stops 3 residues before it; the germline J gene fills it in. The germline V and J ends were trimmed by 1 base and 0 bases, with 15 bases remaining between them. Germline V CDR1 and CDR2: LNHDA, SQIVND (reference sequence). CDR3 length: 17 residues.

About this clone: The CDR3 goes on 3 residues after the read ends, and that part is filled in from the germline J gene. The rearrangement uses TRBV11-3 and TRBJ2-3; D might be TRBD2 (7 bases). From germline, CDR1 is SGHNT and CDR2 YENEEA. The V end was cut by 6 bases, the J end by 2 bases, with 12 bases between. This CDR3 is built from 14 residues. Partial CDR3 DNA: TGTGCCAGCAGTACGGGGGGCTCCACAGATACG. Translating it yields CASSTGGSTDT. The full-length CDR3 reads as CASSTGGSTDTQYF.

The CDR3 DNA, read in part, is TGTGCCAGCTCACCACAGAGGGACACTGAA. It translates to CASSPQRDTE. In full, the CDR3 reads CASSPQRDTEAFF. The rearrangement joins TRBV18 to TRBJ1-1; D uncertain. The missing CDR3 end, 3 residues past where the read stops, is filled in from the germline J gene. V lost 1 base and J lost 3, with 6 bases in between. Germline values: CDR1 KGHSH, CDR2 LQKENI. The CDR3 has 13 residues.

With regard to this clone: The read is 3 residues too short to cover the CDR3 end, so that end is filled in from the germline J gene. J is TRBJ2-4 and V is TRBV6-2 or TRBV6-3; D might be TRBD2 (6 bases). V lost 10 bases, J lost 6 bases, and 19 bases lay in between. The CDR3 is made up of 14 amino acids. Germline values: CDR1 MNHEY, CDR2 SVGEGT. CDR3 DNA (partial): TGTGCCACCCGTCGGTCCCTAGCGTTAAACATT. Translated: CATRRSLALNI. The entire CDR3 sequence reads CATRRSLALNIQYF.

A note on this clone: Sequencing ends 3 residues short of the CDR3 end; the germline J gene provides the rest. The chain is built from TRBV14 and TRBJ2-7; 9 bases fit TRBD2. CDR3 length: 15 amino acids. CDR1 is SGHDN and CDR2 is FVKESK in the germline V gene. V trimming: 2 bases; J trimming: 4 bases; junction bases outside the gene matches: 6. The CDR3 bases that were read are TGTGCCAGCAGCCAACCAGCGGGGGGTTTTTACGAG. It encodes CASSQPAGGFYE. The full CDR3 reads CASSQPAGGFYEQYF.

Concerning this clone itself: Coverage ceases 3 residues before the CDR3 finishes, and the germline J gene fills in the end. The chain links TRBV5-1 to TRBJ2-2; the match to TRBD1 covers 9 bases. The CDR3 is made up of 15 amino acids. The trim removed 3 bases at V and 8 bases at J, leaving 8 bases unmatched. Looked up from germline, CDR1 is SGHRS and CDR2 is YFSETQ. This CDR3 reads CASSSTGQGTGELFF. The DNA read from the CDR3 is TGCGCCAGCAGCTCCACCGGACAGGGGACTGGGGAG.

On this clone: With the read ending 3 residues before the CDR3 end, the germline J gene is used to fill in that end. The chain uses TRBV20-1 and TRBJ2-7; perhaps TRBD1 as D (5 bases). This CDR3 spans 11 amino acids. CDR1 and CDR2 from the germline V gene are DFQATT and SNEGSKA (reference sequence). The ends were cut back, 0 bases at V and 5 bases at J, with 5 bases in the middle. The covered CDR3 bases are TGCAGTGCTAGAGACAGGGACGAG. This gives the protein CSARDRDE. The full CDR3 is CSARDRDEQYF.

About this clone itself: The read terminates 3 residues ahead of where the CDR3 ends, so the germline J gene completes it. The genes are TRBV2 and TRBJ1-2; 10 bases line up with TRBD1. Germline CDR1 SNHLY, CDR2 FYNNEI. V shed 10 bases and J 4 bases; nucleotides not matched to a gene: 9. CDR3 length equals 14 residues. The CDR3 DNA, read in part, is TGTGCCACTGGACAGGGGGAAAACTCCTATGGC. It is translated as CATGQGENSYG. The whole CDR3 sequence is CATGQGENSYGYTF.

Turning to this clone: Read sequence stops 3 residues before the CDR3 end, and the germline J gene provides the missing end. The chain uses TRBV19 and TRBJ2-7; 14 nucleotides agree with TRBD2. Germline V lookup: CDR1 LNHDA, CDR2 SQIVND (reference sequence). CDR3 length: 18 residues. The J segment lost 5 bases and the V segment lost 2 bases, leaving 11 bases of the junction unmatched. The DNA read from the CDR3 is TGTGCCAGTAGTATAAGACTAGCGGGGGGGCCCCGCTTAAACGAG. This translates into CASSIRLAGGPRLNE. The full CDR3 sequence reads CASSIRLAGGPRLNEQYF.

With regard to this clone: The read ends 3 residues early relative to the CDR3; the germline J gene fills the gap. The chain uses TRBV20-1 and TRBJ1-2; 8 positions agree with TRBD1. The V gene's germline CDR1 is DFQATT and CDR2 SNEGSKA (reference sequence). The CDR3 runs 14 residues. The ends lost 1 base at V and 6 bases at J; junction bases unmatched: 7. The part of the CDR3 DNA that was read is TGCAGTGCTAGAGCCAGGGGGGGACAGGATGGC. As protein: CSARARGGQDG. In full, the CDR3 is CSARARGGQDGYTF.

To note about this clone: The CDR3 goes on 3 residues after the read ends, and that part is filled in from the germline J gene. This chain joins TRBV2 and TRBJ1-1, with 10 nucleotides matching TRBD1. The CDR3 spans 15 residues. CDR1 and CDR2 (germline): SNHLY, FYNNEI. V trimming: 4 bases; J trimming: 6 bases; junction bases outside the gene matches: 8. CDR3 protein: CASSGPGQGFPEAFF. The sequenced CDR3 bases are TGTGCCAGCAGTGGGCCGGGACAGGGGTTCCCTGAA.

As regards this clone: The read ends 3 residues early relative to the CDR3; the germline J gene fills the gap. The J gene is TRBJ2-7, the V gene TRBV10-3, with a tentative D call TRBD1 (5 bases). Germline assignment: CDR1 ENHRY and CDR2 SYGVKD. V was shortened by 5 bases and J by 6 bases, with 11 bases between the two germline ends. This CDR3 has 12 residues. CDR3 DNA (partial): TGTGCCATCAGTCCCGGACAACTCGAG. Encoded protein: CAISPGQLE. Given in full, the CDR3 is CAISPGQLEQYF.

To note about this clone: Read data end 3 residues before the CDR3 end; the end is taken from the germline J gene. The chain is built from TRBV20-1 and TRBJ1-5, with D hard to call. The CDR3 covers 15 residues. The ends were cut back, 3 bases at V and 2 bases at J, with 14 bases in the middle. The germline gives CDR1 DFQATT, CDR2 SNEGSKA (reference sequence). The sequenced CDR3 bases are TGCAGTGCTAGGATCCGGGGTAACGGCAATCAGCCC. Translation: CSARIRGNGNQP. The whole CDR3 protein reads CSARIRGNGNQPQHF.

This clone is labeled medium-sized (0.01 to 0.1%) based on frequency. The read halts 3 residues ahead of the CDR3 end, with the missing end drawn from the germline J gene. V and J are TRBV20-1 and TRBJ1-6, with a tentative D call TRBD1 (5 bases). The germline V and J ends were trimmed by 5 bases and 9 bases, with 20 bases remaining between them. This CDR3 comprises 15 residues. Looked up from germline, CDR1 is DFQATT and CDR2 is SNEGSKA (reference sequence). CDR3 DNA, as far as it was read: TGCAGTGCTTTGGTCCAGGGAAGGGATAGTTCACCC. This translates into CSALVQGRDSSP. The whole CDR3 sequence reads CSALVQGRDSSPLHF.